This section outlines one T cell receptor beta chain sequence together with its context. This record belongs to a study of cytotoxic CD8 clonotypes in ibrutinib-treated CLL. Repertoires were generated with immunoSEQ multiplex PCR, while TCRdb's copy carries only in-frame clones and drops some. The sample contains about 130,000 clones, around four fifths of which appear only once. The germline gives CDR1 LNHDA, CDR2 SQIVND (reference sequence). Trimming removed 10 bases from V and 3 bases from J; junction bases left unmatched: 8. This CDR3 is built from 15 residues. The sequencing used PBMCs, collected after 24 months of ibrutinib treatment. The J gene is TRBJ2-6, the V gene TRBV19, with 8 bases matching TRBD1. The sequence came from a human donor with chronic lymphocytic leukemia. CDR3 DNA: TGTGCCACCTACTACAGGGGGATTGGGGCCAACGTCCTGACTTTC. Its translation: CATYYRGIGANVLTF. Variable domain in full (rest from reference TRBV19 and TRBJ2-6): DGGITQSPKYLFRKEGQNVTLSCEQNLNHDAMYWYRQDPGQGLRLIYYSQIVNDFQKGDIAEGYSVSREKKESFPLTVTSAQKNPTAFYLCATYYRGIGANVLTFGAGSRLTVL.